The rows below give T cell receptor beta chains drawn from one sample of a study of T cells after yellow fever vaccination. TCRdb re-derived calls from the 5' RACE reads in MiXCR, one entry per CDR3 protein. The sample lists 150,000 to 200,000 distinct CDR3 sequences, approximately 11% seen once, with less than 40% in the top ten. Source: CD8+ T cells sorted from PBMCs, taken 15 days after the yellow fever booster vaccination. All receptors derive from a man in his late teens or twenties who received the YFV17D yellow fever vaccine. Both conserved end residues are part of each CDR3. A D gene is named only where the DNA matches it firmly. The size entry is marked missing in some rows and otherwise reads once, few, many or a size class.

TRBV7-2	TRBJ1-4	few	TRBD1	TGTGCCAGCAGCGGAGGACAGGGAGGGCATGAAAAACTGTTTTTT	CASSGGQGGHEKLFF
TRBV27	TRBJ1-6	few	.	TGTGCCAGCAGAACCGGGGGCCTCGGAGGTAATTCACCCCTCCACTTT	CASRTGGLGGNSPLHF
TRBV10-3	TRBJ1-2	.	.	TGTGCCATCAGTGGCTACAGCACACGTGCCTATGGCTACACCTTC	CAISGYSTRAYGYTF
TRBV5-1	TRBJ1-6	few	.	TGCGCCAGCAGCTTGGATCTAGGGGGAGGCTCACCCCTCCACTTT	CASSLDLGGGSPLHF
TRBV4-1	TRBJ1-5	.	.	TGCGCCAGCAGCCAAGGTCAGGCAGCAAATCAGCCCCAGCATTTT	CASSQGQAANQPQHF
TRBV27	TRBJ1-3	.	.	TGTGCCAGCAGTTCCGGACAGCTCCTCTCTGGAAACACCATATATTTT	CASSSGQLLSGNTIYF
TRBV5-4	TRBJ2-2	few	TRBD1	TGTGCCAGCAGGGGGGACAGGAGGGCCGGGGAGCTGTTTTTT	CASRGDRRAGELFF
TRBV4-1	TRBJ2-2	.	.	TGCGCCAGCAGGGATAACACCGGGGAGCTGTTTTTT	CASRDNTGELFF
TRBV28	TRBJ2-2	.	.	TGTGCCAGCAGTTTTCCGGACCACGTAGGCGGGGAGCTGTTTTTT	CASSFPDHVGGELFF
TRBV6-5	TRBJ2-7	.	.	TGTGCCAGCAGTTACGGAAAGGAGCAGTACTTC	CASSYGKEQYF
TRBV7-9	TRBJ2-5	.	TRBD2	TGTGCCAGCAGCTTAGAGGTGACTAGCGGGGGGAAAGAGACCCAGTACTTC	CASSLEVTSGGKETQYF
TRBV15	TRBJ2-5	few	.	TGTGCCACCAGCAGAGAAGTTGATCTGGGAAGCCGACAAGAGACCCAGTACTTC	CATSREVDLGSRQETQYF
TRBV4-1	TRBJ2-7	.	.	TGCGCCAGCAGCCAAGCGGAACCGGGGGCCTACGAGCAGTACTTC	CASSQAEPGAYEQYF
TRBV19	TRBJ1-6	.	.	TGTGCCAGTAGAGGACAGTTGGGCTCCTATAATTCACCCCTCCACTTT	CASRGQLGSYNSPLHF